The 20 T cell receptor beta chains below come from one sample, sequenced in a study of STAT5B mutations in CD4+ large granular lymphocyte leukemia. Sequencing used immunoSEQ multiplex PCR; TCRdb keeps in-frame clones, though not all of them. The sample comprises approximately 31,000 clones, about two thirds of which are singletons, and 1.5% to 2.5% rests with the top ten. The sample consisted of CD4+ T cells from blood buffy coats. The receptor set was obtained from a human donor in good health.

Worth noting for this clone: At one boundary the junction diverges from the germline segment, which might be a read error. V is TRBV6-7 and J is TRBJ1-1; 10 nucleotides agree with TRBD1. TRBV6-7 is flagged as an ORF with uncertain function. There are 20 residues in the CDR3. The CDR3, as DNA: TGTGCCAGCAGTTACTCGCGAGGGACAGGGGAGTTGGGGGTGAACAGTGAAGCTTTCTTT. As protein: CASSYSRGTGELGVNSEAFF.

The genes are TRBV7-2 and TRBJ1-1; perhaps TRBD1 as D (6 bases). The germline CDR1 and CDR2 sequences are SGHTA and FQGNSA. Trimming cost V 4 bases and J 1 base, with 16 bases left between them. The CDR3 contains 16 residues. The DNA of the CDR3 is TGTGCCAGCAGCTCAAATACAGGGTTAGGGAACACTGAAGCTTTCTTT. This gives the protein CASSSNTGLGNTEAFF.

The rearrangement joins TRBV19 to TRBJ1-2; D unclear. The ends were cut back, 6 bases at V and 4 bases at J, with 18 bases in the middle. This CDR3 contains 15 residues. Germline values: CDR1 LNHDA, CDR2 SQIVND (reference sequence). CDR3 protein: CASSISEGISYGYTF. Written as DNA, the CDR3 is TGTGCCAGTAGCATTTCGGAAGGGATCTCCTATGGCTACACCTTC.

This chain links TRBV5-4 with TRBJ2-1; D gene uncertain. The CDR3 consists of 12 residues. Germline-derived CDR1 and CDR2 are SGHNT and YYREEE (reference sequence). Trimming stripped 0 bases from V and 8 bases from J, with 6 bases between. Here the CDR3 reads CASSLEGDEQFF. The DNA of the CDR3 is TGTGCCAGCAGCTTGGAGGGTGATGAGCAGTTCTTC.

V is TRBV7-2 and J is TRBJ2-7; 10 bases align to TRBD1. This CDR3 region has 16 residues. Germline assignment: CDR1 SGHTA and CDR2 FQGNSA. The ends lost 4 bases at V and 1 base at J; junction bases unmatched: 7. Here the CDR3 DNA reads TGTGCCAGCAGCTCCGGGACAGGGGCGGGATCCTACGAGCAGTACTTC. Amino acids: CASSSGTGAGSYEQYF.

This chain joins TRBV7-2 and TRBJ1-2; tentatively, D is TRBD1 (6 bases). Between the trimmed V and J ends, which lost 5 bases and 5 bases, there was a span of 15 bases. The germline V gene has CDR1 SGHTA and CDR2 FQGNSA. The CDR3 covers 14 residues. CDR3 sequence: CASSPSTGTYGYTF. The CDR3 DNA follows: TGTGCCAGCAGCCCCTCGACAGGTACTTATGGCTACACCTTC.

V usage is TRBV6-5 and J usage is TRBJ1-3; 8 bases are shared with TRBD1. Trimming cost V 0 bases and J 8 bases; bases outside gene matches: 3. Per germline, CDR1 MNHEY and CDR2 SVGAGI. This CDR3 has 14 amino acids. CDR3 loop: CASSYSDRGDTIYF. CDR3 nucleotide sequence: TGTGCCAGCAGTTACTCCGACAGGGGAGACACCATATATTTT.

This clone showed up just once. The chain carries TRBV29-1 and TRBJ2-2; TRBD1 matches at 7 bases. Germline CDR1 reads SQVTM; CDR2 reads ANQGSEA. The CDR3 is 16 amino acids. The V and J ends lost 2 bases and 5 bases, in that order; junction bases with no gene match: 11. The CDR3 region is CSVEQRSRGNTGELFF. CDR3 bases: TGCAGCGTTGAACAAAGGTCCAGGGGGAATACCGGGGAGCTGTTTTTT.

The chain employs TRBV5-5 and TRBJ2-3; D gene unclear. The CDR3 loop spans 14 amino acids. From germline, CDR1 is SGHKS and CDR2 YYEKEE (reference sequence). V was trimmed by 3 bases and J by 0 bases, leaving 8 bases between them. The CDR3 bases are TGTGCCAGCAGCTCCGACATAAGCACAGATACGCAGTATTTT. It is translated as CASSSDISTDTQYF.

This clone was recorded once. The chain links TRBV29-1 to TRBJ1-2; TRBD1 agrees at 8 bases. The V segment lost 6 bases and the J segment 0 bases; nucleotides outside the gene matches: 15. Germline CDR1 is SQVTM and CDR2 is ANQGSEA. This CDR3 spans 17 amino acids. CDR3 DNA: TGCAGCGTCGAGATAGGACAGGGCATTCTGGCTAACTATGGCTACACCTTC. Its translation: CSVEIGQGILANYGYTF.

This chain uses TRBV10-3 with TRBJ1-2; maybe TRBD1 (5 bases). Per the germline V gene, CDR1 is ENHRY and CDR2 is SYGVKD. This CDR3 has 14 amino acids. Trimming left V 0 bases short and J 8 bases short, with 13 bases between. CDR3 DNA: TGTGCCATCAGTGAGTCCAGGGAGGGAGACGGCTACACCTTC. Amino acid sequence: CAISESREGDGYTF.

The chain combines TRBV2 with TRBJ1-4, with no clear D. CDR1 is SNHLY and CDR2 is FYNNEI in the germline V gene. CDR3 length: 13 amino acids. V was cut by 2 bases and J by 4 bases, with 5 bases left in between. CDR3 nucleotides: TGTGCCAGCAGTGAACGGTTTAATGAAAAACTGTTTTTT. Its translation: CASSERFNEKLFF. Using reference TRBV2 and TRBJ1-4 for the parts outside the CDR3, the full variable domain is EPEVTQTPSHQVTQMGQEVILRCVPISNHLYFYWYRQILGQKVEFLVSFYNNEISEKSEIFDDQFSVERPDGSNFTLKIRSTKLEDSAMYFCASSERFNEKLFFGSGTQLSVL.

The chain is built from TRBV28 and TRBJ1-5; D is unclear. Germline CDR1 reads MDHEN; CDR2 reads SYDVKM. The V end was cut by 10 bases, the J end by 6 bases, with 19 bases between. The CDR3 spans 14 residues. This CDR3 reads CATLSVELGQPQHF. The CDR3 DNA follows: TGTGCCACCCTCTCAGTGGAGTTGGGTCAGCCCCAGCATTTT.

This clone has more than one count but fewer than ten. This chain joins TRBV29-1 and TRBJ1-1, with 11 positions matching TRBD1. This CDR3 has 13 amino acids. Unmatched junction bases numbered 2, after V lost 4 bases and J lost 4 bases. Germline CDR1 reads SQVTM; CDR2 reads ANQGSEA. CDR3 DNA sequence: TGCAGCGTTGGGGACAGGGGGTTCACTGAAGCTTTCTTT. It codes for CSVGDRGFTEAFF.

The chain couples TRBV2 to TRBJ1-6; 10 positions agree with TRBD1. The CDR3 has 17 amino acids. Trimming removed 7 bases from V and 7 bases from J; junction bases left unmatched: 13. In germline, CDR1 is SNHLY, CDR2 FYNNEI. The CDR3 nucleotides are TGTGCCAGCACCGAGCGAGGTGTGGGACAGGGGAATTCACCCCTCCACTTT. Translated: CASTERGVGQGNSPLHF.

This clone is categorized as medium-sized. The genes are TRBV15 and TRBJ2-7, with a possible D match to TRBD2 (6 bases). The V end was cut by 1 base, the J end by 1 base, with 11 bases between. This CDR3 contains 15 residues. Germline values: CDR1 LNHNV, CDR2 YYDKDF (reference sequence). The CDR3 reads CATSRASGESYEQYF. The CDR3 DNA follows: TGTGCCACCAGCAGAGCGTCGGGGGAATCCTACGAGCAGTACTTC. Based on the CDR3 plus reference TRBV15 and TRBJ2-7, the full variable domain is DAMVIQNPRYQVTQFGKPVTLSCSQTLNHNVMYWYQQKSSQAPKLLFHYYDKDFNNEADTPDNFQSRRPNTSFCFLDIRSPGLGDTAMYLCATSRASGESYEQYFGPGTRLTVT.

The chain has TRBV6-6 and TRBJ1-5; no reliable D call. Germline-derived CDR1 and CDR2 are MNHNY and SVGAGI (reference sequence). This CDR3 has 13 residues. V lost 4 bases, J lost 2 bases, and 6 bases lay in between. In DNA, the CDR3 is TGTGCCAGCAGTTTATGGGGCAATCAGCCCCAGCATTTT. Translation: CASSLWGNQPQHF.

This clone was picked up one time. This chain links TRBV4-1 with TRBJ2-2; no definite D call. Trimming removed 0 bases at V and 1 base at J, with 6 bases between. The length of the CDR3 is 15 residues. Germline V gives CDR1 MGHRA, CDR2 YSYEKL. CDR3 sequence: CASSQDPRNTGELFF. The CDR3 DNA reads TGCGCCAGCAGCCAAGATCCGAGGAACACCGGGGAGCTGTTTTTT.

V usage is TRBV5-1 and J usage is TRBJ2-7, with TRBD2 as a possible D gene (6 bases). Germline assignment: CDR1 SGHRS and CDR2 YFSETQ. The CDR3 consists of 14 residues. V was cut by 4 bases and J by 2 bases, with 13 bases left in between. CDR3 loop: CASSPDGSPYEQYF. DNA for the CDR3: TGCGCCAGCAGCCCGGACGGGAGTCCCTACGAGCAGTACTTC.

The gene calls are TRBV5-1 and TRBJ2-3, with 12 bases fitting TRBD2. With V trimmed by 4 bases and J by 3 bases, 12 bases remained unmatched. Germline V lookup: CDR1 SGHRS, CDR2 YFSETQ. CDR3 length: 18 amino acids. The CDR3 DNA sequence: TGCGCCAGCAGCCCCGTTGTCCTAGCGGGGGGGCCGACAGATACGCAGTATTTT. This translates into CASSPVVLAGGPTDTQYF.